These 15 T cell receptor beta chains originate from one sample sequenced in a study of PD-1 blockade in classical Hodgkin lymphoma. The protocol was immunoSEQ multiplex PCR, while the TCRdb copy is restricted to in-frame clones and leaves out a portion. Among 25,000 or so clones, over 75% were seen once, and the ten largest hold approximately 20%. Time point reported: cycle 4 day 1 (C4D1), after about 6 weeks of nivolumab. Every patient was affected by relapse after autologous stem cell transplantation, while exposure to brentuximab vedotin was not uniform. Source: peripheral blood mononuclear cells (PBMCs), taken before the fourth cycle of nivolumab. These receptors all stem from a human donor with classical Hodgkin lymphoma.

Of note for this clone: The same CDR3 can be traced to other DNA sequences in this sample. CDR3: CSARGGSEQYF. In nucleotides, the CDR3 is TGCAGTGCTAGAGGAGGGTCCGAGCAGTACTTC. The rearrangement uses TRBV20-1 and TRBJ2-7; D possibly corresponds to TRBD2 (5 bases). Trimming removed 1 base from V and 6 bases from J, with 7 bases in between. Germline V gene lookup returns CDR1 DFQATT and CDR2 SNEGSKA (reference sequence). The CDR3 sequence is 11 residues long.

The V and J genes are TRBV15 and TRBJ1-1; a possible D gene is TRBD1 (6 bases). Trimming cost V 1 base and J 0 bases, with 9 bases left between them. Per germline, CDR1 LNHNV and CDR2 YYDKDF (reference sequence). CDR3 length equals 15 residues. This CDR3 is CATSRVDRVNTEAFF. The CDR3 DNA follows: TGTGCCACCAGCAGAGTGGACAGAGTGAACACTGAAGCTTTCTTT.

To note about this clone: A junction end diverges from the germline sequence, so it may reflect a read error. This rearrangement joins TRBV6-5 to TRBJ1-1; tentatively, D is TRBD1 (5 bases). CDR3 length: 11 amino acids. In germline, CDR1 is MNHEY, CDR2 SVGAGI. The CDR3 protein is CASSEALLRGF. The CDR3 nucleotides read TGTGCCAGCAGTGAAGCGCTACTGAGGGGTTTT.

The chain combines TRBV9 with TRBJ2-2, with TRBD2 as a possible D gene (6 bases). V dropped 0 bases and J dropped 7 bases, with 10 bases sitting between them. Germline CDR1 reads SGDLS; CDR2 reads YYNGEE. The CDR3 runs 14 residues. The CDR3 loop reads CASSVDKGGGELFF. The CDR3 region has the DNA TGTGCCAGCAGCGTAGATAAGGGAGGCGGGGAGCTGTTTTTT.

The chain joins TRBV12-1 to TRBJ2-7. TRBV12-1 is a recognized pseudogene. CDR3 size: 11 residues. CDR3 amino acids: CASSFPYEQYF. As DNA, the CDR3 is TGTGCCAGCAGCTTTCCCTACGAGCAGTACTTC.

This clone appeared a single time. V gene TRBV2 combines with J gene TRBJ2-1; D not resolved. Germline assignment: CDR1 SNHLY and CDR2 FYNNEI. Trimming pared 7 bases from V and 9 bases from J, leaving 13 bases between. This CDR3 has 12 residues. DNA for the CDR3: TGTGCCAGCACCACTGACTCCTCTGAGCAGTTCTTC. Translating gives CASTTDSSEQFF.

This sequence joins TRBV2 and TRBJ1-5; 10 bases fit TRBD1. CDR1 and CDR2 from the germline V gene are SNHLY and FYNNEI. This CDR3 has 14 residues. V trimming: 9 bases; J trimming: 6 bases; junction bases outside the gene matches: 8. This CDR3 reads CASQRGQGFQPQHF. CDR3 nucleotides: TGTGCCAGTCAACGGGGACAGGGGTTTCAGCCCCAGCATTTT.

This chain links TRBV5-1 with TRBJ2-1; D is ambiguous. This CDR3 region has 15 residues. CDR1 and CDR2 (germline): SGHRS, YFSETQ. V was pared by 0 bases and J by 3 bases, with 10 bases between. The CDR3 bases are TGCGCCAGCAGCTTGGCGTATGGCAACTACAATGAGCAGTTCTTC. Protein: CASSLAYGNYNEQFF. The full variable domain, in which reference TRBV5-1 and TRBJ2-1 provide the parts outside the CDR3, is KAGVTQTPRYLIKTRGQQVTLSCSPISGHRSVSWYQQTPGQGLQFLFEYFSETQRNKGNFPGRFSGRQFSNSRSEMNVSTLELGDSALYLCASSLAYGNYNEQFFGPGTRLTVL.

V and J are TRBV11-2 and TRBJ2-1; 7 bases are a match to TRBD2. This CDR3 has 16 residues. The junction had 3 bases not matched to a gene; V was cut back by 1 base and J by 0 bases. Germline V gene data show CDR1 as SGHAT and CDR2 as FQNNGV. The CDR3 sequence: CASSLGGGSSYNEQFF. The DNA of the CDR3 is TGTGCCAGCAGCTTAGGGGGGGGAAGCTCCTACAATGAGCAGTTCTTC. Combining the CDR3 with reference TRBV11-2 and TRBJ2-1 gives the whole variable domain EAGVAQSPRYKIIEKRQSVAFWCNPISGHATLYWYQQILGQGPKLLIQFQNNGVVDDSQLPKDRFSAERLKGVDSTLKIQPAKLEDSAVYLCASSLGGGSSYNEQFFGPGTRLTVL.

The V gene is TRBV7-3, the J gene TRBJ2-3; D is unresolved. The CDR3 totals 16 residues. Germline V CDR1 and CDR2: SGHTA, FQGTGA. V lost 7 bases, J lost 2 bases, and 19 bases lay in between. CDR3 bases: TGTGCCAGCACCTCAGATGGCTTTCCGTACACAGATACGCAGTATTTT. Protein product: CASTSDGFPYTDTQYF.

The rearrangement joins TRBV5-6 to TRBJ2-1; 12 bases fit TRBD1. Trimming at V came to 4 bases and at J to 9 bases, leaving 8 bases not matched to a gene. CDR1 is SGHDT and CDR2 is YYEEEE in the germline V gene. This CDR3 comprises 15 residues. CDR3 sequence reads: CASSRWDRGPGEQFF. CDR3 in DNA: TGTGCCAGCAGCCGCTGGGACAGGGGGCCAGGTGAGCAGTTCTTC. Complete variable domain (other parts from reference TRBV5-6 and TRBJ2-1): DAGVTQSPTHLIKTRGQQVTLRCSPKSGHDTVSWYQQALGQGPQFIFQYYEEEERQRGNFPDRFSGHQFPNYSSELNVNALLLGDSALYLCASSRWDRGPGEQFFGPGTRLTVL.

J is TRBJ1-1 and V is TRBV18; a weak D match, TRBD1 (5 bases). Germline V CDR1 and CDR2: KGHSH, LQKENI. The CDR3 loop spans 13 amino acids. Trimming took 4 bases from V and 1 from J, leaving 7 bases between them. CDR3: CASSQGQNTEAFF. CDR3 in DNA: TGTGCCAGCTCACAAGGACAGAACACTGAAGCTTTCTTT.

The rearrangement uses TRBV5-1 and TRBJ2-5; TRBD2 aligns across 7 bases. V shed 7 bases and J 2 bases; nucleotides not matched to a gene: 2. Germline V gives CDR1 SGHRS, CDR2 YFSETQ. CDR3 length: 12 residues. The DNA of the CDR3 is TGCGCCAGCGGGGAGGGACAAGAGACCCAGTACTTC. As protein: CASGEGQETQYF.

The rearrangement links TRBV7-9 to TRBJ2-2; the match to TRBD1 covers 7 bases. Germline trimming cut 5 bases from V and 1 base from J; bases unmatched to any gene: 13. The length of the CDR3 is 18 residues. The germline V gene encodes CDR1 SEHNR and CDR2 FQNEAQ (reference sequence). The CDR3, as DNA: TGTGCCAGCAGCCCGGTGAAGGGCAGGGGGTGGAACACCGGGGAGCTGTTTTTT. This codes for CASSPVKGRGWNTGELFF.

The gene calls are TRBV2 and TRBJ2-5; D is uncertain. The CDR3 has 13 amino acids. Germline-derived CDR1 and CDR2 are SNHLY and FYNNEI. V shed 3 bases and J shed 5 bases, with 10 bases lying between them. The CDR3 region has the DNA TGTGCCAGCAGTGAGGGTCCCGTGGAGACCCAGTACTTC. Its protein product is CASSEGPVETQYF.